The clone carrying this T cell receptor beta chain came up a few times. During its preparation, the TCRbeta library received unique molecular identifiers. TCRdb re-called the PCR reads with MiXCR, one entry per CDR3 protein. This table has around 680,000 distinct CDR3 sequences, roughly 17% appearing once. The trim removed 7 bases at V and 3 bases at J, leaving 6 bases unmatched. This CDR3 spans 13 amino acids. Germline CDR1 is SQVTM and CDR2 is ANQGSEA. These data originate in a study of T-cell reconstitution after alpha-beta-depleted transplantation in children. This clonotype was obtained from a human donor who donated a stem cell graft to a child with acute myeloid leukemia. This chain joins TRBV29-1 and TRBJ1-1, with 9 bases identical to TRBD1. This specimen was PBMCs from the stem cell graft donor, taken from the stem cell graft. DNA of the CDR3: TGCAGCGCGACCGGGACAGGGTACACTGAAGCTTTCTTT. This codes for CSATGTGYTEAFF.